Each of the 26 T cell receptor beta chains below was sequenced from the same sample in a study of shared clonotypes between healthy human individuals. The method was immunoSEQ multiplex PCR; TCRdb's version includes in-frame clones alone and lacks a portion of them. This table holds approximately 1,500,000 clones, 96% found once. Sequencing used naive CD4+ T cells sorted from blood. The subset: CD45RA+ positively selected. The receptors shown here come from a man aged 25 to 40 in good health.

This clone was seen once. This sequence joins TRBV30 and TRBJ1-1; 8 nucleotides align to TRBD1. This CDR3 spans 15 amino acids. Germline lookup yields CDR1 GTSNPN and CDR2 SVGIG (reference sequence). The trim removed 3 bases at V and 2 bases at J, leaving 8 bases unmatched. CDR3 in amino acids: CAWSRIDRGNTEAFF. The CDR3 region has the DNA TGTGCCTGGAGCCGTATTGACAGGGGTAACACTGAAGCTTTCTTT. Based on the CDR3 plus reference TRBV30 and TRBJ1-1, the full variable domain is SQTIHQWPATLVQPVGSPLSLECTVEGTSNPNLYWYRQAAGRGLQLLFYSVGIGQISSEVPQNLSASRPQDRQFILSSKKLLLSDSGFYLCAWSRIDRGNTEAFFGQGTRLTVV.

The CDR3 DNA sequence: TGCGCCAGCCGCACTATAGCGGGACCTCGCGAGCAGTACTTC. It specifies CASRTIAGPREQYF. This rearrangement joins TRBV5-1 to TRBJ2-7; the match to TRBD2 covers 8 bases. The trim removed 7 bases at V and 6 bases at J, leaving 12 bases unmatched. This CDR3 has 14 residues. Per the germline V gene, CDR1 is SGHRS and CDR2 is YFSETQ.

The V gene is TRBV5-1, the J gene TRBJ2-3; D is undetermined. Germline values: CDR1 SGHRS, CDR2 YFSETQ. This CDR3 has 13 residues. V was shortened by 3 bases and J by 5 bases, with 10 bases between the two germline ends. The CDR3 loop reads CASSSGPQDTQYF. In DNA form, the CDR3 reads TGCGCCAGCAGCTCGGGCCCCCAAGATACGCAGTATTTT.

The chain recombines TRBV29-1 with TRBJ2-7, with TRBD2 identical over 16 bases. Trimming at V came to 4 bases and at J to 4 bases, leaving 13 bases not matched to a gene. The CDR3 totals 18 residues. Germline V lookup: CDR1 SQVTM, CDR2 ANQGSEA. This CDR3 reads CSVGKFGTSGRAGYEQYF. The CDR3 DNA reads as TGCAGCGTTGGAAAGTTCGGGACTAGCGGGAGGGCCGGGTACGAGCAGTACTTC.

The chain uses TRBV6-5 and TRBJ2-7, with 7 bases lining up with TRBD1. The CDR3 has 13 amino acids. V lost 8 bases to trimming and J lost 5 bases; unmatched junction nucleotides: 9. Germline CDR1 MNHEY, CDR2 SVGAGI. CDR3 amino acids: CASGRQGINEQYF. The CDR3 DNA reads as TGTGCCAGCGGCCGACAGGGTATCAACGAGCAGTACTTC.

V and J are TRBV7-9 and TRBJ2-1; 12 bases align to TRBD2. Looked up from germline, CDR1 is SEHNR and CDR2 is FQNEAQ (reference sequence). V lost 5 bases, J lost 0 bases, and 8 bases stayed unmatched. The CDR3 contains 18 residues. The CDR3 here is CASSRTSGRPSSYNEQFF. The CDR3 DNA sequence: TGTGCCAGCAGCCGCACTAGCGGGAGGCCCAGCTCCTACAATGAGCAGTTCTTC.

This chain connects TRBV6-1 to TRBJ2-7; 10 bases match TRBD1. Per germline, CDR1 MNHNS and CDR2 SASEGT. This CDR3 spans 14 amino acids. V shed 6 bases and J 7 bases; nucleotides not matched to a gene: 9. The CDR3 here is CASRDRGAWGEQYF. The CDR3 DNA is TGTGCCAGCAGGGACAGGGGGGCCTGGGGGGAGCAGTACTTC.

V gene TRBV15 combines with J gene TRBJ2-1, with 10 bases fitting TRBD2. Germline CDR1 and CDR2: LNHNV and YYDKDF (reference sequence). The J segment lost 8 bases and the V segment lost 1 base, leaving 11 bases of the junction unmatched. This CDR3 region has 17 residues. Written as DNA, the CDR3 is TGTGCCACCAGCAGAGGCCGGTCTAGCGGGAGTAGGGATGAGCAGTTCTTC. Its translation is CATSRGRSSGSRDEQFF. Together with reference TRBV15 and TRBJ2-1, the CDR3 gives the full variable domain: DAMVIQNPRYQVTQFGKPVTLSCSQTLNHNVMYWYQQKSSQAPKLLFHYYDKDFNNEADTPDNFQSRRPNTSFCFLDIRSPGLGDTAMYLCATSRGRSSGSRDEQFFGPGTRLTVL.

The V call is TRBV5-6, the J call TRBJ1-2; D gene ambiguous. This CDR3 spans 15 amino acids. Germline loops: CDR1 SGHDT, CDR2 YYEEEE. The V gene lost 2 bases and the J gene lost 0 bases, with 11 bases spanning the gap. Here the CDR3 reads CASSFPGGANYGYTF. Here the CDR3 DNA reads TGTGCCAGCAGCTTCCCAGGAGGAGCTAACTATGGCTACACCTTC. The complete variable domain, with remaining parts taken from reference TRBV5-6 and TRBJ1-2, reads DAGVTQSPTHLIKTRGQQVTLRCSPKSGHDTVSWYQQALGQGPQFIFQYYEEEERQRGNFPDRFSGHQFPNYSSELNVNALLLGDSALYLCASSFPGGANYGYTFGSGTRLTVV.

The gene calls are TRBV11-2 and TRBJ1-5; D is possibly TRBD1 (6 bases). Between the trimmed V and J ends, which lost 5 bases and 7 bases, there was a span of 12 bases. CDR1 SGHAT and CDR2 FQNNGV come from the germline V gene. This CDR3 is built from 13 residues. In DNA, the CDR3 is TGTGCCAGCAGCGCAGACAGGCTCCAGCCCCAGCATTTT. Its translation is CASSADRLQPQHF.

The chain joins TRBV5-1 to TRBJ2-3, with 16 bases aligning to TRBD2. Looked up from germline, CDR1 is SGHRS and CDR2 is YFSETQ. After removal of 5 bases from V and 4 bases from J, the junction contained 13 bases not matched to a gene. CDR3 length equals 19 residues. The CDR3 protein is CASSSGTSGRAVVADTQYF. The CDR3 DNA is TGCGCCAGCAGTTCGGGGACTAGCGGGAGGGCCGTCGTCGCAGATACGCAGTATTTT.

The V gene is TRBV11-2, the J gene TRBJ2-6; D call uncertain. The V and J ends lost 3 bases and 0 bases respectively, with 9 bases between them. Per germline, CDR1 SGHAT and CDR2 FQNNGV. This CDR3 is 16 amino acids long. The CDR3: CASSLVQNSGANVLTF. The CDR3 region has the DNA TGTGCCAGCAGCTTGGTCCAGAACTCTGGGGCCAACGTCCTGACTTTC.

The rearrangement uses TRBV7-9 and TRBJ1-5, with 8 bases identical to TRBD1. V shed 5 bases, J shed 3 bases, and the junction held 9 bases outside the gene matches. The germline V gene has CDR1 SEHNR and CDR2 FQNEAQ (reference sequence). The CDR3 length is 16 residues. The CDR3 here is CASSPGQAFDNQPQHF. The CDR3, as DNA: TGTGCCAGCAGCCCGGGACAGGCCTTTGACAATCAGCCCCAGCATTTT.

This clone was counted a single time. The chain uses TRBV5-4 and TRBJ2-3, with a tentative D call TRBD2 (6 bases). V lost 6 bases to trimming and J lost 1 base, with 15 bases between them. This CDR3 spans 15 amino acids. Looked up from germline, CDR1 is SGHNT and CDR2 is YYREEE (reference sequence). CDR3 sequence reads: CASNRLGEGTDTQYF. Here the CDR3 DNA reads TGTGCCAGCAACCGCTTGGGGGAGGGCACAGATACGCAGTATTTT.

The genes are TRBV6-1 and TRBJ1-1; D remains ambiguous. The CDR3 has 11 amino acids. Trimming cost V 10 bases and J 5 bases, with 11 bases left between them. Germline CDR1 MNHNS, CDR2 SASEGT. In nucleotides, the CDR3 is TGTGCCACCCAGACGGCTACTGAAGCTTTCTTT. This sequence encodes CATQTATEAFF.

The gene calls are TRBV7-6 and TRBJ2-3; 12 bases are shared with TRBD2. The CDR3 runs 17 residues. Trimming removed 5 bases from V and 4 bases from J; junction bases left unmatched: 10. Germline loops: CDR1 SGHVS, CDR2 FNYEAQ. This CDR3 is CASSISTSGSWADTQYF. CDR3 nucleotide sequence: TGTGCCAGCAGCATCTCGACTAGCGGGAGTTGGGCAGATACGCAGTATTTT. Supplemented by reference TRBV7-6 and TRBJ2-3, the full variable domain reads GAGVSQSPRYKVTKRGQDVALRCDPISGHVSLYWYRQALGQGPEFLTYFNYEAQQDKSGLPNDRFSAERPEGSISTLTIQRTEQRDSAMYRCASSISTSGSWADTQYFGPGTRLTVL.

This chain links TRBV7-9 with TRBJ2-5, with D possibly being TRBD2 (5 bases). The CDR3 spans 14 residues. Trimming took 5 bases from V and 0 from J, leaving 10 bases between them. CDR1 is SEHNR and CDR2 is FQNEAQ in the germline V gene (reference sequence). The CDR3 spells CASSPGEYQETQYF. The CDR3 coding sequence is TGTGCCAGCAGCCCCGGGGAATACCAAGAGACCCAGTACTTC.

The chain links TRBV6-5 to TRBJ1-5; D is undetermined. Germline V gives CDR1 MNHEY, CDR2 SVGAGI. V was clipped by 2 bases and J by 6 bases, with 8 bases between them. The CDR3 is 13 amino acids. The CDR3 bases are TGTGCCAGCAGTTACCGCGTGGCTCAGCCCCAGCATTTT. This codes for CASSYRVAQPQHF.

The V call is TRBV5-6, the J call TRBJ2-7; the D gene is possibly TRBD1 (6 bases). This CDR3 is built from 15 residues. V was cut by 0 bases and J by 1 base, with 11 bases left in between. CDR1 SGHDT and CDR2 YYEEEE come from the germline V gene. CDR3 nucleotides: TGTGCCAGCAGCTTGGGGGGCAGGGGTTCCTACGAGCAGTACTTC. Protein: CASSLGGRGSYEQYF.

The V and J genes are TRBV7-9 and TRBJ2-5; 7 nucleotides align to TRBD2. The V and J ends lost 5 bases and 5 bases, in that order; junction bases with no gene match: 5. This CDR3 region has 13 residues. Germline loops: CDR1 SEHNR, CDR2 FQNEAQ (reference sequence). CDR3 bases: TGTGCCAGCAGCACCGTGCGGGAGGAGACCCAGTACTTC. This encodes CASSTVREETQYF.

In DNA form, the CDR3 reads TGTGCCAGTAGTTTAGGCCCTTCGGGGGCCAACGTCCTGACTTTC. As protein: CASSLGPSGANVLTF. This chain joins TRBV19 and TRBJ2-6; D unclear. CDR3 length: 15 residues. The V gene's germline CDR1 is LNHDA and CDR2 SQIVND (reference sequence). V lost 5 bases to trimming and J lost 4 bases, with 12 bases between them.

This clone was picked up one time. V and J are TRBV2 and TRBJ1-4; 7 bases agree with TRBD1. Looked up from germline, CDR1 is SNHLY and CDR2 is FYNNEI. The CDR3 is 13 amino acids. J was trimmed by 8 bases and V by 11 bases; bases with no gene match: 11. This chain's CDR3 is CAGNGQAGEKLFF. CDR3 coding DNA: TGTGCCGGTAATGGACAGGCGGGCGAAAAACTGTTTTTT.

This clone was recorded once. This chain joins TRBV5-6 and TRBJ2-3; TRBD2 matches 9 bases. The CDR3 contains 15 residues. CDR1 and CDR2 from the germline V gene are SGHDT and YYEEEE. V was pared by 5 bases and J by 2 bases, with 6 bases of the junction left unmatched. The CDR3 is CASSPRLAVTDTQYF. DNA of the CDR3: TGTGCCAGCAGTCCGAGACTAGCGGTCACAGATACGCAGTATTTT.

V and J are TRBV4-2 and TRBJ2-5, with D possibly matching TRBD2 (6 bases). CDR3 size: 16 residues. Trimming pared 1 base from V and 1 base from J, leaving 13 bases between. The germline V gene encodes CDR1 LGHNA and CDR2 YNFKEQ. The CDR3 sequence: CASSQGRGIIQETQYF. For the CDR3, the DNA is TGTGCCAGCAGCCAAGGCCGCGGGATCATCCAAGAGACCCAGTACTTC.

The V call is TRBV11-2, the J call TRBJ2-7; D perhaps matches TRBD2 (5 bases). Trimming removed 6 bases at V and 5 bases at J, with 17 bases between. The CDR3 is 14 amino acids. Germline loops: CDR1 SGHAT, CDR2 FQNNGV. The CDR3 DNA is TGTGCCAGCAGTGCGAGAGGTAGAGCGGACGAGCAGTACTTC. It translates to CASSARGRADEQYF. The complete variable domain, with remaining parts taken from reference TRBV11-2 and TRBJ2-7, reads EAGVAQSPRYKIIEKRQSVAFWCNPISGHATLYWYQQILGQGPKLLIQFQNNGVVDDSQLPKDRFSAERLKGVDSTLKIQPAKLEDSAVYLCASSARGRADEQYFGPGTRLTVT.

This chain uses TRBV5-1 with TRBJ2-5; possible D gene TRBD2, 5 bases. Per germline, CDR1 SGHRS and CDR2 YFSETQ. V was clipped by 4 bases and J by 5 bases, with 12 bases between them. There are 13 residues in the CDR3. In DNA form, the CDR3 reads TGCGCCAGCAGCCCCCCGGGGAGCGAGACCCAGTACTTC. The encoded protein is CASSPPGSETQYF.